The 12 T cell receptor beta chains below all came from one sample that was sequenced in a study of cytomegalovirus exposure and HLA in healthy donors. PCR used 60 Vbeta primers and 13 Jbeta primers. The method was immunoSEQ multiplex PCR; TCRdb's version includes in-frame clones alone and lacks a portion of them. The data show 120,000 or so clones, with around 79% seen just once and approximately 1.3% held by the top ten. The specimen sequenced was PBMCs. These receptors all come from a woman in her twenties or thirties in good health and CMV-seronegative.

The V gene is TRBV4-1, the J gene TRBJ1-2; D is unclear. V dropped 0 bases and J dropped 7 bases, with 15 bases sitting between them. Germline V gene data show CDR1 as MGHRA and CDR2 as YSYEKL. This CDR3 spans 15 amino acids. CDR3 coding DNA: TGCGCCAGCAGCCAAGAGTCCCAGGCCCCCCTTGGCTACACCTTC. Amino acids: CASSQESQAPLGYTF.

The chain joins TRBV11-2 to TRBJ1-5; D uncertain. This CDR3 has 13 amino acids. Trimming took off 5 bases at V and 9 bases at J, with 14 bases between the two ends. Germline assignment: CDR1 SGHAT and CDR2 FQNNGV. The CDR3 region has the DNA TGTGCCAGCAGCCTAGGTGGCTTTTCGCCCCAGCATTTT. Its translation is CASSLGGFSPQHF.

The gene calls are TRBV7-2 and TRBJ2-7; tentative D call: TRBD1 (5 bases). The germline gives CDR1 SGHTA, CDR2 FQGNSA. V gave up 2 bases and J gave up 0 bases, with 17 bases separating them. The CDR3 sequence is 17 residues long. The DNA for the CDR3 is TGTGCCAGCAGCTTAAGCTTCCAGGGAAAAATCTCCTACGAGCAGTACTTC. Its protein product is CASSLSFQGKISYEQYF. Full variable domain (outside the CDR3, taken from reference TRBV7-2 and TRBJ2-7): GAGVSQSPSNKVTEKGKDVELRCDPISGHTALYWYRQSLGQGLEFLIYFQGNSAPDKSGLPSDRFSAERTGGSVSTLTIQRTQQEDSAVYLCASSLSFQGKISYEQYFGPGTRLTVT.

The V call is TRBV7-9, the J call TRBJ1-2, with D perhaps matching TRBD1 (5 bases). CDR1 and CDR2 (germline): SEHNR, FQNEAQ (reference sequence). Deletions cut 4 bases from V and 4 bases from J, with 10 bases between. The CDR3 extends over 13 amino acids. CDR3 nucleotide sequence: TGTGCCAGCAGCTCAACGACAGTCTATGGCTACACCTTC. It is translated as CASSSTTVYGYTF.

V gene TRBV28 combines with J gene TRBJ1-4, with TRBD1 identical over 8 bases. CDR3 length: 16 amino acids. Germline lookup yields CDR1 MDHEN and CDR2 SYDVKM. The ends lost 6 bases at V and 4 bases at J; junction bases unmatched: 10. CDR3: CASSLLGQGVNEKLFF. CDR3 nucleotides: TGTGCCAGCAGCCTCCTAGGACAGGGCGTTAATGAAAAACTGTTTTTT.

This chain joins TRBV25-1 and TRBJ2-7, with D unresolved. The CDR3 has 12 amino acids. V was trimmed by 3 bases and J by 3 bases, leaving 6 bases between them. Germline lookup yields CDR1 MGHDK and CDR2 SYGVNS. This CDR3 is CASSDSDYEQYF. The CDR3 bases are TGTGCCAGCAGTGACAGTGACTACGAGCAGTACTTC.

J is TRBJ1-5 and V is TRBV5-6, with D uncertain. Deletions cut 0 bases from V and 5 bases from J, with 9 bases between. The CDR3 is made up of 14 amino acids. Looked up from germline, CDR1 is SGHDT and CDR2 is YYEEEE. Written as DNA, the CDR3 is TGTGCCAGCAGCTTGGTAGGCGGTGATCAGCCCCAGCATTTT. Translated: CASSLVGGDQPQHF. Complete variable domain (other parts from reference TRBV5-6 and TRBJ1-5): DAGVTQSPTHLIKTRGQQVTLRCSPKSGHDTVSWYQQALGQGPQFIFQYYEEEERQRGNFPDRFSGHQFPNYSSELNVNALLLGDSALYLCASSLVGGDQPQHFGDGTRLSIL.

The rearrangement links TRBV30 to TRBJ1-2; a possible D gene is TRBD1 (6 bases). This CDR3 is 15 amino acids long. CDR1 is GTSNPN and CDR2 is SVGIG in the germline V gene (reference sequence). Trimming removed 3 bases at V and 2 bases at J, with 16 bases between. Written as DNA, the CDR3 is TGTGCCTGGAGCGCAGGACAGCCCGGGAACTATGGCTACACCTTC. Protein product: CAWSAGQPGNYGYTF.

The rearrangement uses TRBV5-6 and TRBJ1-5; 8 bases line up with TRBD1. This CDR3 has 13 amino acids. After removal of 4 bases from V and 7 bases from J, the junction contained 4 bases not matched to a gene. Germline V gene data show CDR1 as SGHDT and CDR2 as YYEEEE. CDR3 loop: CASSQTGAQPQHF. DNA for the CDR3: TGTGCCAGCAGCCAGACAGGGGCCCAGCCCCAGCATTTT.

The chain recombines TRBV6-5 with TRBJ2-4, with 7 bases that match TRBD2. The trim removed 2 bases at V and 13 bases at J, leaving 8 bases unmatched. The CDR3 consists of 13 residues. Germline V gene lookup returns CDR1 MNHEY and CDR2 SVGAGI. The CDR3 nucleotides read TGTGCCAGCAGTTACGGGGAGGGTTTTCCCCAGTACTTC. Encoded protein: CASSYGEGFPQYF.

In DNA, the CDR3 is TGTGCCAGCAGCGTAGTCGGGACAGGGAACGAGCAGTACTTC. Translated: CASSVVGTGNEQYF. The J gene is TRBJ2-7, the V gene TRBV9, with 9 bases matching TRBD1. J lost 5 bases, V lost 0 bases, and 3 bases had no gene match. The CDR3 runs 14 residues. From germline, CDR1 is SGDLS and CDR2 YYNGEE.

A few counts support this clone. V and J are TRBV4-1 and TRBJ2-6; tentative D call: TRBD1 (6 bases). Germline-derived CDR1 and CDR2 are MGHRA and YSYEKL. The length of the CDR3 is 17 residues. Trimming shortened V by 1 base and J by 0 bases, and 10 bases separated the two germline ends. CDR3: CASSQGTAYSGANVLTF. As DNA, the CDR3 is TGCGCCAGCAGCCAAGGGACAGCCTACTCTGGGGCCAACGTCCTGACTTTC.